This T cell receptor beta chain was identified during a study of T cell repertoires in cytomegalovirus infection. Study information: Carrying CMV and the relevant HLA type showed in public TCR beta signatures.

Germline trimming cut 2 bases from V and 7 bases from J; bases unmatched to any gene: 5. The length of the CDR3 is 15 residues. Germline V gene lookup returns CDR1 MNHNS and CDR2 SASEGT. This clonotype was counted between two and nine times. Its specificity is unknown. TCRdb passed the reads through MiXCR, listing each CDR3 protein once. The data contain 380,000 or so distinct CDR3 sequences, about 35% of them singletons. This chain joins TRBV6-1 and TRBJ2-7, with 13 bases matching TRBD2. The clonotype comes from a human donor in good health (CMV status not recorded). Some clones in this sample may be carry-over from other donors' samples. This sample comprised cultured PBMCs, obtained from culture after CMV antigen stimulation. This CDR3 is CASSELGLAGREQYF. The CDR3 DNA is TGTGCCAGCAGTGAACTGGGACTAGCGGGACGAGAGCAGTACTTC.